This is a list of T cell receptor beta chains from one sample in a study of cytomegalovirus exposure and HLA in healthy donors. Using immunoSEQ multiplex PCR, the repertoire was profiled, and TCRdb retains in-frame clones only, with some absent. Here the sample spans 150,000 to 200,000 clones, approximately 84% being singletons. Source material: PBMCs. The receptors stem from a man aged 50 or older in good health and CMV-seropositive. CDR3s include the opening cysteine and the closing phenylalanine or tryptophan. D genes are given only for firm matches. Some rows have no size entry. The others give once, few or many, or a class for an expanded clone.

J gene,V gene,clone size,D gene,CDR3 DNA,CDR3 protein
TRBJ1-5,TRBV15,-,-,TGTGCCACCAGCGAGCGGGGGAATCGGCCCCAGCATTTT,CATSERGNRPQHF
TRBJ1-2,TRBV5-1,-,-,TGCGCCAGCAGCTTGGGAGGGAACTATGGCTACACCTTC,CASSLGGNYGYTF
TRBJ2-7,TRBV14,-,-,TGTGCCAGCGGCAGGGAGGCACACGAGCAGTACTTC,CASGREAHEQYF
TRBJ1-1,TRBV29-1,-,-,TGCAGCGTCTGGGGGGAGAACACTGAAGCTTTCTTT,CSVWGENTEAFF
TRBJ1-3,TRBV9,once,-,TGTGCCAGCAGCTCGGACAGCTCTCGAAACACCATATATTTT,CASSSDSSRNTIYF
TRBJ2-7,TRBV5-4,-,TRBD2,TGTGCCAGCAGCTTCGGTACTAGCGGGAGTGTAGACTACGAGCAGTACTTC,CASSFGTSGSVDYEQYF
TRBJ1-1,TRBV19,-,-,TGTGCCAGTATTTACGGGGTTGAAGCTTTCTTT,CASIYGVEAFF
TRBJ1-2,TRBV18,-,-,TGTGCCAGCTCACCCGCGGCAGCTAACTATGGCTACACCTTC,CASSPAAANYGYTF
TRBJ2-3,TRBV2,few,-,TGTGCCAGCAGTACTCGGTCGGTAGGGGGAGATACGCAGTATTTT,CASSTRSVGGDTQYF
TRBJ2-2,TRBV5-4,-,TRBD1,TGTGCCAGCAGCACAGGGGGTCCCACCGGGGAGCTGTTTTTT,CASSTGGPTGELFF
TRBJ2-5,TRBV4-2,-,TRBD2,TGTGCCAGCAGCCAAAAACTAGCGGGAGTGGAGACCCAGTACTTC,CASSQKLAGVETQYF
TRBJ1-2,TRBV2,medium-sized,-,TGTGCCAGCAGTGAAGGACTGAACTATGGCTACACCTTC,CASSEGLNYGYTF
TRBJ1-3,TRBV30,-,-,TGTGCCTGGAGTGGCAGGGTTTCTGGAAACACCATATATTTT,CAWSGRVSGNTIYF
TRBJ1-4,TRBV5-8,-,-,TGTGCCAGCAGCGTCAGGGGAAGAGCTAATGAAAAACTGTTTTTT,CASSVRGRANEKLFF
TRBJ1-1,TRBV14,-,-,TGTGCCAGCAGCCAAACAGGGACGAACACTGAAGCTTTCTTT,CASSQTGTNTEAFF
TRBJ2-2,TRBV18,-,TRBD1,TGTGCCAGCCGCGGGACAGGGGTGCTCGGCACCGGGGAGCTGTTTTTT,CASRGTGVLGTGELFF
TRBJ2-7,TRBV4-2,-,-,TGTGCCAGCAGCCAAGATGGGGGTGGGAGGGGGGTCGAGCAGTACTTC,CASSQDGGGRGVEQYF
TRBJ1-5,TRBV30,-,-,TGTGCCTGGAGTGTACCTGGGCATCAGCCCCAGCATTTT,CAWSVPGHQPQHF
TRBJ1-6,TRBV10-3,once,TRBD1,TGTGCCATCAGTGACGGACAGGGAAGTAATTCACCCCTCCACTTT,CAISDGQGSNSPLHF
TRBJ2-2,TRBV9,few,TRBD1,TGTGCCAGCAGCGTCTCCCGGGACAGGGTCGAGGAGACCGGGGAGCTGTTTTTT,CASSVSRDRVEETGELFF
TRBJ2-5,TRBV4-3,-,TRBD1,TGCGCCAGCAGCCAAGGTTACGGGACAGCCCAAGAGACCCAGTACTTC,CASSQGYGTAQETQYF
TRBJ1-6,TRBV6-1,-,TRBD1,TGTGCCAGCTCTCCCCGGACAGGGGTTAATTCACCCCTCCACTTT,CASSPRTGVNSPLHF
TRBJ2-1,TRBV29-1,-,TRBD2,TGCAGCGTTGAGGAGCGGCGGGGGGCTTTGAGCTCCTACAATGAGCAGTTCTTC,CSVEERRGALSSYNEQFF
TRBJ2-7,TRBV18,-,-,TGTGCCAGCTCCCTTGTAGCGGTGAGCTCCTACGAGCAGTACTTC,CASSLVAVSSYEQYF
TRBJ1-1,TRBV30,-,-,TGTGCCTGGAGTGCGACAGCCAACACTGAAGCTTTCTTT,CAWSATANTEAFF
TRBJ2-1,TRBV7-9,few,TRBD1,TGTGCCAGCAGCTTAGGGGACAGGACGAGCTCCTACAATGAGCAGTTCTTC,CASSLGDRTSSYNEQFF
TRBJ2-7,TRBV7-9,-,-,TGTGCCACAGGGGCACACTACGAGCAGTACTTC,CATGAHYEQYF
TRBJ1-5,TRBV7-9,-,-,TGTGCCAGCAGCTTAGGGCAGAGCAATCAGCCCCAGCATTTT,CASSLGQSNQPQHF
TRBJ1-1,TRBV27,-,TRBD1,TGTGCCAGCAGTCATTGGCCACCCACTGCCGGGACAGGGCGTACTGAAGCTTTCTTT,CASSHWPPTAGTGRTEAFF
TRBJ2-7,TRBV7-9,-,TRBD1,TGTGCCAGCAGCTCCCCGGGACAGGGGAAACCCTACGAGCAGTACTTC,CASSSPGQGKPYEQYF
TRBJ2-3,TRBV6-4,-,-,TGTGCCAGCAGTGTTCAGTCCAGCACAGATACGCAGTATTTT,CASSVQSSTDTQYF
TRBJ1-2,TRBV28,-,-,TGTGCCAGCAGTCCTAACAGGTATGGCTACACCTTC,CASSPNRYGYTF
TRBJ2-5,TRBV7-7,-,TRBD2,TGTGCTAGCGCGATGGGACTAGCGGGAGTAGAGACCCAGTACTTC,CASAMGLAGVETQYF
TRBJ1-2,TRBV6-1,-,-,TGTGCCAGCAGTGAATGGAGCCGCCAAGGGGGTGGCTACACCTTC,CASSEWSRQGGGYTF
TRBJ1-2,TRBV5-1,-,-,TGCGCCAGCAGCTTGGCGTCAGGGGTCGGGTATGGCTACACCTTC,CASSLASGVGYGYTF
TRBJ2-2,TRBV9,once,-,TGTGCCAGCAGCGTAGGGGCCGGGAACACCGGGGAGCTGTTTTTT,CASSVGAGNTGELFF
TRBJ2-7,TRBV11-2,-,-,TGTGCCAGCAGCCTAAGGCGAGGGAGGTTGCGCTACGAGCAGTACTTC,CASSLRRGRLRYEQYF
TRBJ1-1,TRBV9,-,-,TGTGCCAGCAGCGTAGTTCAGGGATACACTGAAGCTTTCTTT,CASSVVQGYTEAFF
TRBJ2-1,TRBV15,-,-,TGTGCCACCAGCGAGGGAGGGGGGTCTTACAATGAGCAGTTCTTC,CATSEGGGSYNEQFF
TRBJ2-2,TRBV7-9,-,-,TGTGCCAGCAGCTTGAATAGCGCAAACACCGGGGAGCTGTTTTTT,CASSLNSANTGELFF
TRBJ1-1,TRBV28,-,-,TGTGCCAGCAGTTTTATTTCAAGGCAGGCGGCTTTCTTT,CASSFISRQAAFF
TRBJ1-1,TRBV7-3,-,-,TGTGCCAGCAGCGTACAGGGTAGCACTGAAGCTTTCTTT,CASSVQGSTEAFF